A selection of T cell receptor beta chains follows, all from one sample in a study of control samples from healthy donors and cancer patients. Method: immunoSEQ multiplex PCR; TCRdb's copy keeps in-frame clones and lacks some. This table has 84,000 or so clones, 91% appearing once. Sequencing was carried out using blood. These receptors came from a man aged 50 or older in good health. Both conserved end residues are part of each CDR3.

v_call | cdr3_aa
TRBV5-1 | CASSFLGGEQYF
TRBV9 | CASSVGRYSSYNEQFF
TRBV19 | CASSMLPDRGTRGYTQYF
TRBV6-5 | CASSYSVPGVHYGYTF
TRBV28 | CASSLGGGRGFF
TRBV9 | CASSQGGSLSRGYTF
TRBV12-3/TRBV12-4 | CASSLKGDEQFF
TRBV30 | CAWSAQDGGAYSNQPQHF
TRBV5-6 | CASSLRRGEAFF
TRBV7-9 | CASSNPYQPQHF
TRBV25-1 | CASRETGRSGNTIYF
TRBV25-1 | CASSRAGSYEQYF
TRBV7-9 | CASSVGGGNSPLHF
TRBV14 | CASSQGATYEQYF
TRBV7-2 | CASSQTQRTANSPLHF
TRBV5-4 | CASSLERGLTEAFF
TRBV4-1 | CASSQESGFYGYTF
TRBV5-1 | CASSSSGTNTGELFF
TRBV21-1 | CASSKNWPVDYGYTF
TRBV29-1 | CSVEDPQGREQYF
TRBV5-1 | CASRTGLAEQETQYF
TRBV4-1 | CASSPGQSHQPQHF
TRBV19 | CASSRTGTDNNYGYTF
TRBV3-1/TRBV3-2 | CASSQKLPGTTEAFF
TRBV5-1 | CASSSSDTGYEQYF
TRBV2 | CASRRESYEQYF
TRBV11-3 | CASSLSGRGDTQYF
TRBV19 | CASSISGGARTGELFF
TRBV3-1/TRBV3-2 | CASSQDYSEAFF
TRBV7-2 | CASSLVGGQGNYGYTF
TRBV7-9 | CASSSLPGLNNEQFF
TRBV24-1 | CATSEQPGQGGLRGYTF
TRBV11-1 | CASSLGQGNTEAFF
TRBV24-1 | CATSDEDRDGWETQYF
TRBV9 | CASSVGGWDEKLFF
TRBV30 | CAWTRQQFSGNTIYF
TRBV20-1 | CSASLAGLEAFF
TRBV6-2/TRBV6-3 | CASSYTNGQEAFF
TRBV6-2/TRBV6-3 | CASSYGVVNTEAFF
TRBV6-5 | CASSYSGTDDAFF
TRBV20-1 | CSARDGTEAFF
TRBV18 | CASSLDGPRSDEQFF
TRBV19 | CASGSIGQLTDTQYF
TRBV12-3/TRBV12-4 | CASSLDEQFF
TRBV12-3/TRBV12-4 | CASNPGLGTEAFF
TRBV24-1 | CATSDGPGTSGYNEQFF
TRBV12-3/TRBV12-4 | CASNPGGSGYTF
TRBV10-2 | CASTLQGAGGYTF
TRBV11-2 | CASSLGDRMNTEAFF
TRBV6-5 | CASSYGKNTEAFF
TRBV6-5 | CASSSSQGFYEQYF
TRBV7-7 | CASSLAGRRTDTQYF
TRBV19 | CASSLQEYYGYTF
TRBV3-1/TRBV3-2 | CASSLGLAGQETQYF
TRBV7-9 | CASSLSDRGKNEQFF
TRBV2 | CASRDRTGGNYGYTF
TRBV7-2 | CASSLWALAGNTIYF
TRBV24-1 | CATPGNTEAFF
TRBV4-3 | CASSQGRGGLGDTQYF